One TCR beta chain is described in this entry. The data were obtained in a study of blood T cell repertoires in COVID-19. Study-level information: COVID-19 samples collected from the United States, Italy and Spain covered acute and convalescent phases. T cells, B-cell-depleted T cells, or PBMCs provided the cDNA or gDNA that served as material.

Unmatched junction bases numbered 3, after V lost 5 bases and J lost 3 bases. Per the germline V gene, CDR1 is MNHEY and CDR2 is SVGEGT. This CDR3 is built from 15 residues. In the original workflow: From reference gene primer amplification, estimates of nucleated cell counts were derived. The method was immunoSEQ multiplex PCR; TCRdb's version includes in-frame clones alone and lacks a portion of them. V and J calls and clone size are copied from that table; D and trimming were computed from the DNA. The table lists 95,000 to 110,000 clones, 91% of them singletons, with approximately 5.6% in the top ten.

The sample taken for sequencing was peripheral blood. This rearrangement joins TRBV6-2 or TRBV6-3 to TRBJ2-1; 11 bases fit TRBD2. This clonotype was sampled from a human donor in a cohort sampled during active COVID-19. The CDR3, as DNA: TGTGCCAGCAGTGGAACTAGCGGGGGCTACAATGAGCAGTTCTTC. It is translated as CASSGTSGGYNEQFF.